The 4 T cell receptor beta chains given below trace back to one sample, sequenced in a study of tumour-infiltrating T cells in Burkitt lymphoma. The method was immunoSEQ multiplex PCR; TCRdb's version includes in-frame clones alone and lacks a portion of them. The table shows approximately 1,700 clones, with 60% to 75% occurring only once. What was sequenced was tumor tissue. These receptors all come from a human donor with diffuse large B-cell lymphoma.

Remarks on this clone: The junction does not match germline at one end; this may be a read error. Other DNA sequences of this sample code for an identical CDR3. This rearrangement joins TRBV9 to TRBJ2-1, with TRBD2 as a possible D gene (5 bases). CDR1 is SGDLS, CDR2 YYNGEE, per germline. This CDR3 has 13 amino acids. CDR3 amino acids: CASSVLAHNEQFF. Here the CDR3 DNA reads TGTGCCAGTAGCGTGCTAGCACACAATGAGCAGTTCTTC.

This rearrangement joins TRBV4-1 to TRBJ2-3; tentatively, D is TRBD2 (5 bases). CDR1 is MGHRA and CDR2 is YSYEKL in the germline V gene. The CDR3 has 18 residues. Trimming removed 3 bases from V and 7 bases from J, with 26 bases in between. The CDR3 sequence is CASSQGDGGFPRMNTQYF. CDR3 in DNA: TGCGCCAGCAGCCAGGGAGACGGCGGCTTCCCCCGCATGAATACGCAGTATTTT.

This clone occurred a few times. The V and J genes are TRBV28 and TRBJ1-6; D is possibly TRBD1 (6 bases). V shed 8 bases and J shed 7 bases, with 18 bases lying between them. CDR1 is MDHEN and CDR2 is SYDVKM in the germline V gene. The CDR3 has 15 amino acids. The DNA for the CDR3 is TGTGCCAGCGACGCCGAAGGGGGGGGGAATTCACCCCTCCACTTT. Translating it yields CASDAEGGGNSPLHF.

V is TRBV27 and J is TRBJ1-6, with D unclear. V lost 6 bases and J 0 bases, leaving 12 bases between the germline ends. This CDR3 spans 16 amino acids. CDR1 and CDR2 from the germline V gene are MNHEY and SMNVEV (reference sequence). The CDR3 protein is CASSLGLSSYNSPLHF. The CDR3 bases are TGTGCCAGCAGCCTCGGGCTGAGCTCCTATAATTCACCCCTCCACTTT.